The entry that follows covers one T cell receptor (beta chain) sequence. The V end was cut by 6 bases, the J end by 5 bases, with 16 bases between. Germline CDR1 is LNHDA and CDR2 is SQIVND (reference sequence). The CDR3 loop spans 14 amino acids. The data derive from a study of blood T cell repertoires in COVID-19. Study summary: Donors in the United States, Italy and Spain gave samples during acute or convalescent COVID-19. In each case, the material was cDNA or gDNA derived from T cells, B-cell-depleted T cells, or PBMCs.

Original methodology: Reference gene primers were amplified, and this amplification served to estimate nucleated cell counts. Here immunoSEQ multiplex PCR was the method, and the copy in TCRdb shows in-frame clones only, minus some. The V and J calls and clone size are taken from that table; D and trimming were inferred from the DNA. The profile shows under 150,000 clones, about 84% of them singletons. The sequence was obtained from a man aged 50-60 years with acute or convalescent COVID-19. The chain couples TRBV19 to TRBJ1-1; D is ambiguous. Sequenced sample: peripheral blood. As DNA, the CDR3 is TGTGCCAGTAGAAGCCGGGTTTCGGGGACTGAAGCTTTCTTT. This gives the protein CASRSRVSGTEAFF.